What follows are 25 T cell receptor beta chains derived from one specimen sequenced in a study of post-analysis software for immune sequencing data. What these receptors recognize is not known. TCR beta cDNA libraries included unique molecular identifiers. TCRdb independently ran MiXCR on the PCR reads; one entry per CDR3 protein. The sample gives roughly 800,000 distinct CDR3 sequences, about 57% of which show up once; approximately 4.3% is in the top ten. Findings and caveats of the study: Patients used about 5 TRBV segments, including TRBV5-6, TRBV5-1 and TRBV20-1, more often than controls.

The sequenced material came from blood. These receptors came from a girl aged 10 to 17 with multiple sclerosis.

This sequence joins TRBV13 and TRBJ2-7, with 7 bases aligning to TRBD1. Looked up from germline, CDR1 is PRHDT and CDR2 is FYEKMQ (reference sequence). After removal of 5 bases from V and 6 bases from J, the junction contained 4 bases not matched to a gene. The CDR3 is 12 amino acids. CDR3 loop: CASSVTGVEQYF. CDR3 DNA: TGTGCCAGCAGCGTCACAGGGGTCGAGCAGTACTTC.

The chain is built from TRBV12-5 and TRBJ1-4; 8 bases map to TRBD1. Trimming removed 5 bases from V and 0 bases from J; junction bases left unmatched: 5. CDR1 LGHNT and CDR2 FRNRAP come from the germline V gene. The length of the CDR3 is 16 residues. The CDR3 spells CASGITQGATNEKLFF. The CDR3 nucleotides are TGTGCTAGTGGTATCACACAGGGGGCAACTAATGAAAAACTGTTTTTT.

This clonotype was seen a few times. The chain joins TRBV6-5 to TRBJ2-7; perhaps TRBD1 as D (6 bases). V was pared by 1 base and J by 2 bases, with 9 bases between. The CDR3 consists of 14 residues. The germline V gene has CDR1 MNHEY and CDR2 SVGAGI. Here the CDR3 DNA reads TGTGCCAGCAGTTACTACGGGGACACCTACGAGCAGTACTTC. Amino acid sequence: CASSYYGDTYEQYF.

The rearrangement joins TRBV3-1 to TRBJ2-7, with 8 nucleotides matching TRBD2. V shed 4 bases and J 7 bases; nucleotides not matched to a gene: 12. The CDR3 spans 15 residues. CDR1 and CDR2 (germline): LGHDT, YNNKEL (reference sequence). CDR3 DNA: TGTGCCAGCAGCCCCAGTTCGGGACTAGGTGGTGAGCAGTACTTC. This codes for CASSPSSGLGGEQYF.

V usage is TRBV6-6 and J usage is TRBJ2-4; 8 bases line up with TRBD2. The last part of the DNA fits TRBJ2-7 better; the J call may be wrong. The CDR3 has 16 amino acids. CDR1 and CDR2 (germline): MNHNY, SVGAGI (reference sequence). The chain's CDR3 is CASRARELAGNYEQYF. The CDR3 DNA reads as TGTGCCAGCAGGGCTAGGGAGCTAGCGGGCAACTACGAGCAGTACTTC.

The chain links TRBV12-3 or TRBV12-4 to TRBJ2-3; D perhaps matches TRBD2 (5 bases). The V end was cut by 2 bases, the J end by 2 bases, with 11 bases between. The CDR3 covers 15 residues. The CDR3 DNA sequence: TGTGCCAGCAGTTTAAACACGGGGTACACAGATACGCAGTATTTT. Amino acid sequence: CASSLNTGYTDTQYF.

V and J are TRBV14 and TRBJ2-5; a possible D gene is TRBD2 (6 bases). The germline gives CDR1 SGHDN, CDR2 FVKESK. This CDR3 is 13 amino acids long. V was pared by 5 bases and J by 1 base, with 8 bases between. CDR3: CASSSTSQETQYF. Written as DNA, the CDR3 is TGTGCCAGCAGCTCGACTAGCCAAGAGACCCAGTACTTC.

This clonotype was recorded a few times. The gene calls are TRBV5-1 and TRBJ1-6; D possibly corresponds to TRBD1 (5 bases). This CDR3 is built from 13 residues. Trimming stripped 4 bases from V and 8 bases from J, with 10 bases between. Per germline, CDR1 SGHRS and CDR2 YFSETQ. The CDR3 is CASSRSRDSPLHF. CDR3 in DNA: TGCGCCAGCAGCCGAAGCAGGGATTCACCCCTCCACTTT.

The chain employs TRBV10-3 and TRBJ2-1; 12 positions agree with TRBD2. The CDR3 spans 15 residues. The J segment lost 5 bases and the V segment lost 6 bases, leaving 5 bases of the junction unmatched. Germline assignment: CDR1 ENHRY and CDR2 SYGVKD. The CDR3 sequence is CAISRLAGVDNEQFF. The CDR3 nucleotides are TGTGCCATCAGCCGACTAGCGGGAGTTGACAATGAGCAGTTCTTC.

The J gene is TRBJ1-5, the V gene TRBV12-5; unclear D gene. CDR3 length: 13 residues. The germline gives CDR1 LGHNT, CDR2 FRNRAP. The V end lost 1 base, the J end lost 1 base, and 2 bases lay between the germline ends. The CDR3 DNA is TGTGCTAGTGGTTTGGAAAGCAATCAGCCCCAGCATTTT. Its protein is CASGLESNQPQHF.

This clonotype was seen a single time. The chain uses TRBV12-3 or TRBV12-4 and TRBJ1-5, with D perhaps TRBD1 (5 bases). The CDR3 runs to 12 residues. V was clipped by 9 bases and J by 7 bases, with 13 bases between them. CDR3 region: CASGAVGQPQHF. CDR3 in DNA: TGTGCCAGTGGGGCGGTCGGGCAGCCCCAGCATTTT.

This clonotype was seen only a few times. The V call is TRBV7-8, the J call TRBJ2-7; the D is unclear. V shed 3 bases and J shed 6 bases, with 6 bases lying between them. This CDR3 region has 11 residues. In germline, CDR1 is SGHVS, CDR2 FQNEAQ. CDR3 region: CASSFMSEQYF. The CDR3 bases are TGTGCCAGCAGCTTCATGTCCGAGCAGTACTTC.

The chain combines TRBV7-9 with TRBJ2-5; D tentatively fits TRBD1 or TRBD2 (6 bases each). Germline lookup yields CDR1 SEHNR and CDR2 FQNEAQ (reference sequence). The length of the CDR3 is 16 residues. V shed 5 bases and J shed 4 bases, with 20 bases lying between them. In DNA, the CDR3 is TGTGCCAGCAGCCCAGGGGCTCTAGCGCCAAGAGAGACCCAGTACTTC. Translation gives CASSPGALAPRETQYF.

The chain uses TRBV7-9 and TRBJ1-1; possibly TRBD1 for D (6 bases). The V end was cut by 8 bases, the J end by 0 bases, with 13 bases between. This CDR3 comprises 14 residues. In germline, CDR1 is SEHNR, CDR2 FQNEAQ (reference sequence). CDR3 region: CASAVQGLNTEAFF. DNA for the CDR3: TGTGCCAGCGCTGTGCAGGGGCTGAACACTGAAGCTTTCTTT.

The V and J genes are TRBV12-3 or TRBV12-4 and TRBJ1-6; D ambiguous. Trimming took 1 base from V and 4 from J, leaving 11 bases between them. The CDR3 consists of 16 residues. CDR3: CASSLGQAMYNSPLHF. The CDR3 nucleotides read TGTGCCAGCAGTTTAGGGCAGGCCATGTATAATTCACCCCTCCACTTT.

The chain uses TRBV29-1 and TRBJ1-2, with a tentative D call TRBD1 (6 bases). Germline assignment: CDR1 SQVTM and CDR2 ANQGSEA. Trimming took 3 bases from V and 7 from J, leaving 24 bases between them. CDR3 length equals 16 residues. DNA for the CDR3: TGCAGCGTTGATGATCTGGGGCGGGGGCGACGGTCTGGCTACACCTTC. This gives the protein CSVDDLGRGRRSGYTF.

This rearrangement joins TRBV10-3 to TRBJ2-1, with 15 bases identical to TRBD2. The CDR3 totals 16 residues. J lost 9 bases, V lost 3 bases, and 6 bases had no gene match. Germline V gene lookup returns CDR1 ENHRY and CDR2 SYGVKD. The CDR3 here is CAISEGLAGGQGEQFF. In DNA, the CDR3 is TGTGCCATCAGTGAAGGACTAGCGGGGGGGCAGGGTGAGCAGTTCTTC.

The V call is TRBV29-1, the J call TRBJ2-1, with TRBD2 matching over 12 bases. CDR1 is SQVTM, CDR2 ANQGSEA, per germline. V gave up 6 bases and J gave up 8 bases; unmatched junction bases: 8. This CDR3 is built from 14 residues. As DNA, the CDR3 is TGCAGCGTAGGGAAAGGACTAGCGGGGCATGAGCAGTTCTTC. Translating it yields CSVGKGLAGHEQFF.

The V gene is TRBV6-6, the J gene TRBJ1-1; D gene uncertain. Germline V lookup: CDR1 MNHNY, CDR2 SVGAGI (reference sequence). Trimming cost V 6 bases and J 0 bases, with 14 bases left between them. The CDR3 is 15 residues long. Here the CDR3 reads CASSHTARMNTEAFF. Written as DNA, the CDR3 is TGTGCCAGCAGCCACACGGCTAGGATGAACACTGAAGCTTTCTTT.

The chain carries TRBV5-1 and TRBJ2-3; 8 bases match TRBD2. The ends lost 4 bases at V and 2 bases at J; junction bases unmatched: 9. The CDR3 runs to 16 residues. CDR1 SGHRS and CDR2 YFSETQ come from the germline V gene. The CDR3 DNA sequence: TGCGCCAGCAGCCTAATAACTAGCGGAACCACAGATACGCAGTATTTT. It encodes CASSLITSGTTDTQYF.

The CDR3 reads CASSPQSAGDEQYF. DNA for the CDR3: TGTGCCAGCAGCCCCCAGTCCGCAGGGGACGAGCAGTACTTC. V is TRBV4-2 and J is TRBJ2-5; D possibly corresponds to TRBD1 (6 bases). The tail of the sequence fits TRBJ2-7 better, so the J call may be wrong. The V gene's germline CDR1 is LGHNA and CDR2 YNFKEQ. The CDR3 totals 14 residues.

This clonotype was detected a few times. The chain uses TRBV12-3 or TRBV12-4 and TRBJ1-1, with D possibly being TRBD1 (6 bases). The germline V and J ends were trimmed by 1 base and 2 bases, with 26 bases remaining between them. The CDR3 contains 20 residues. The CDR3 region is CASSLVKGRGLLVGNTEAFF. The CDR3 DNA reads TGTGCCAGCAGTTTAGTTAAGGGCAGGGGCCTACTTGTGGGAAACACTGAAGCTTTCTTT.

This clonotype was seen a few times. This chain links TRBV7-6 with TRBJ2-3, with D perhaps TRBD2 (6 bases). Trimming took 5 bases from V and 2 from J, leaving 8 bases between them. The germline gives CDR1 SGHVS, CDR2 FNYEAQ. The CDR3 loop spans 13 amino acids. CDR3 sequence reads: CASSGGFTDTQYF. As DNA, the CDR3 is TGTGCCAGCAGCGGGGGGTTCACAGATACGCAGTATTTT.

The chain has TRBV12-3 or TRBV12-4 and TRBJ1-6; TRBD1 is a possible D gene (5 bases). The CDR3 loop spans 15 amino acids. Trimming took 7 bases from V and 8 from J, leaving 18 bases between them. The DNA for the CDR3 is TGTGCCAGCATGGCTGGGGACCCTCAATATTCACCCCTCCACTTT. Translating gives CASMAGDPQYSPLHF.

This rearrangement joins TRBV6-2 or TRBV6-3 to TRBJ2-1; possibly TRBD1 for D (5 bases). The CDR3 length is 17 residues. Germline CDR1 MNHEY, CDR2 SVGEGT. V lost 6 bases, J lost 1 base, and 19 bases lay in between. CDR3 DNA sequence: TGTGCCAGCAGGCGAGGCAGGGCACTATCTTCCTACAATGAGCAGTTCTTC. As protein: CASRRGRALSSYNEQFF.